Each of the 5 T cell receptor beta chains below was sequenced from the same sample in a study of early T cells in non-severe SARS-CoV-2 infection. MiXCR, applied by TCRdb to the 5' RACE reads, yields one record per CDR3 protein. Here the sample spans fewer than 120,000 distinct CDR3 sequences, 10% to 15% being singletons. The source was whole blood, collected at baseline. These receptors were taken from an adult who was a healthcare worker with PCR-confirmed SARS-CoV-2 infection or an uninfected control (not recorded which).

The V gene is TRBV5-4, the J gene TRBJ2-3, with 10 bases identical to TRBD2. CDR3 length: 16 amino acids. J was trimmed by 5 bases and V by 4 bases; bases with no gene match: 10. CDR1 is SGHNT, CDR2 YYREEE, per germline (reference sequence). CDR3 residues: CASSIQRGGIIDTQYF. CDR3 nucleotide sequence: TGTGCCAGCAGCATTCAGCGGGGGGGCATCATAGATACGCAGTATTTT.

This clonotype came up many times. This CDR3 reads CASSEIYRGGGYTF. The CDR3 DNA sequence: TGTGCCAGCAGTGAAATATACAGGGGAGGCGGCTACACCTTC. The J gene is TRBJ1-2, the V gene TRBV6-1, with 7 bases fitting TRBD1. J gave up 8 bases and V 2 bases, and 8 bases lay outside the gene matches. The CDR3 is made up of 14 amino acids. Germline CDR1 is MNHNS and CDR2 is SASEGT.

The rearrangement uses TRBV6-1 and TRBJ2-5; possibly TRBD2 for D (5 bases). Trimming took off 5 bases at V and 0 bases at J, with 10 bases between the two ends. This CDR3 has 14 residues. CDR1 is MNHNS and CDR2 is SASEGT in the germline V gene. The CDR3 DNA follows: TGTGCCAGCAGTCCATCCGGGAACCAAGAGACCCAGTACTTC. Its translation: CASSPSGNQETQYF.

This chain joins TRBV29-1 and TRBJ1-1; no clear D. Germline V gene sequence: CDR1 SQVTM, CDR2 ANQGSEA. Trimming removed 4 bases from V and 11 bases from J, with 11 bases in between. CDR3 size: 10 residues. The CDR3 coding sequence is TGCAGCGTTGTAGAGATATCGGCTTTCTTT. It specifies CSVVEISAFF.

The chain recombines TRBV7-2 with TRBJ2-7; the D is unclear. V was clipped by 1 base and J by 2 bases, with 9 bases between them. Per germline, CDR1 SGHTA and CDR2 FQGNSA. CDR3 length: 14 residues. The CDR3 reads CASSLGDGAYEQYF. The CDR3 bases are TGTGCCAGCAGCTTAGGCGACGGAGCCTACGAGCAGTACTTC.